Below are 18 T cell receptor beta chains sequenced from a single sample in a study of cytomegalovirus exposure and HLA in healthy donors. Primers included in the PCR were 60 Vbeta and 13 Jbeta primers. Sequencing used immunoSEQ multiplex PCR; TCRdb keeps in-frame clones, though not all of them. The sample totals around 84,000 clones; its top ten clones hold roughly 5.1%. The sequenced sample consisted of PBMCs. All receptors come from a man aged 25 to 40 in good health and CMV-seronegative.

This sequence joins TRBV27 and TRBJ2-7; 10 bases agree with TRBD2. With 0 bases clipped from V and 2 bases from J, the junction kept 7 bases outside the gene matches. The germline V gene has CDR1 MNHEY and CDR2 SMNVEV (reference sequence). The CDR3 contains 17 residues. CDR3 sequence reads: CASSLSPSGSGTYEQYF. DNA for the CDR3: TGTGCCAGCAGTTTATCCCCTAGCGGGAGTGGAACCTACGAGCAGTACTTC.

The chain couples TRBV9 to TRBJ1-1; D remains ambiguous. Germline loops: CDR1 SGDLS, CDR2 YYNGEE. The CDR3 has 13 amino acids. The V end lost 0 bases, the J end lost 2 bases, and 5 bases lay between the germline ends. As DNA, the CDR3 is TGTGCCAGCAGCGTAGCCCCAAACACTGAAGCTTTCTTT. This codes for CASSVAPNTEAFF.

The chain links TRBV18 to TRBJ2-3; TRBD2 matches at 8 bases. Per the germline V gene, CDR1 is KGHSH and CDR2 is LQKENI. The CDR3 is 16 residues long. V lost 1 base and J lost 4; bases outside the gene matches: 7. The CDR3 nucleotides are TGTGCCAGCTCACCACTCGGGACTAGGGTTCCAGATACGCAGTATTTT. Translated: CASSPLGTRVPDTQYF.

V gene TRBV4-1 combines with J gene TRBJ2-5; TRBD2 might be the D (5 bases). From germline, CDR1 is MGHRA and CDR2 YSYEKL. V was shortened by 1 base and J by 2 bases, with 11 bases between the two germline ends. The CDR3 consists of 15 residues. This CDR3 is CASSQVGLSQETQYF. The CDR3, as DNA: TGCGCCAGCAGCCAAGTTGGACTGTCACAAGAGACCCAGTACTTC.

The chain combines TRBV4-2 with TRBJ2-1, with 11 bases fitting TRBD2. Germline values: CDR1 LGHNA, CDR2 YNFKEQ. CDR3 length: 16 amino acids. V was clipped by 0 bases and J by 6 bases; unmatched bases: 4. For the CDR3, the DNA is TGTGCCAGCAGCCAAGAACTAGCGGGAGAGGGCAATGAGCAGTTCTTC. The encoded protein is CASSQELAGEGNEQFF.

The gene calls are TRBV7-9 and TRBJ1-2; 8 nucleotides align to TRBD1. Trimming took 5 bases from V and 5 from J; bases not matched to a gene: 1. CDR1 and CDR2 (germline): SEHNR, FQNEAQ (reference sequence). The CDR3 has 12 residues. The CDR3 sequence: CASSGQGYGYTF. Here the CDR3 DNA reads TGTGCCAGCAGCGGACAGGGATATGGCTACACCTTC.

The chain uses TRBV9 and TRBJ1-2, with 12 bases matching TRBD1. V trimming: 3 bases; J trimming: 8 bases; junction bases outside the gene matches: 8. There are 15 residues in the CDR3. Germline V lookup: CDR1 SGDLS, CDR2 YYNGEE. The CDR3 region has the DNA TGTGCCAGCAGCGCTTCCGGGACAGGGGGCTCCGGCTACACCTTC. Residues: CASSASGTGGSGYTF.

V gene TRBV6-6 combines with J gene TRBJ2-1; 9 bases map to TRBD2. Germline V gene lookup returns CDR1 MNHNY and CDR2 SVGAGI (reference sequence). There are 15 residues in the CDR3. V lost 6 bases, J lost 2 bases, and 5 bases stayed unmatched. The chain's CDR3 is CASSVAGVAYNEQFF. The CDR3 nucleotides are TGTGCCAGCAGCGTAGCGGGGGTCGCCTACAATGAGCAGTTCTTC.

The CDR3 DNA follows: TGCAGCGTTGTCCCGCGGGTCGCTGTGGGTGAAGCTTTCTTT. This encodes CSVVPRVAVGEAFF. The V call is TRBV29-1, the J call TRBJ1-1; no reliable D call. The CDR3 is 14 residues long. V was trimmed by 4 bases and J by 7 bases, leaving 19 bases between them. Germline CDR1 is SQVTM and CDR2 is ANQGSEA.

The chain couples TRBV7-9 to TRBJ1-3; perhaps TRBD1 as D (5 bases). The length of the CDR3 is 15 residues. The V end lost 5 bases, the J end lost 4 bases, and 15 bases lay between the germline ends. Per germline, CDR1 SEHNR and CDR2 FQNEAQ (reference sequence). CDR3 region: CASSPSGGSGNTIYF. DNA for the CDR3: TGTGCCAGCAGCCCCTCGGGGGGGTCCGGAAACACCATATATTTT.

DNA for the CDR3: TGTGCCAGTAGTATAACTAGCGGAGTCACAGATACGCAGTATTTT. Translating it yields CASSITSGVTDTQYF. The chain employs TRBV19 and TRBJ2-3, with 8 nucleotides matching TRBD2. Germline CDR1 and CDR2: LNHDA and SQIVND (reference sequence). This CDR3 is built from 15 residues. V shed 2 bases and J 2 bases; nucleotides not matched to a gene: 3. Drawing the rest from reference TRBV19 and TRBJ2-3, the complete variable domain is DGGITQSPKYLFRKEGQNVTLSCEQNLNHDAMYWYRQDPGQGLRLIYYSQIVNDFQKGDIAEGYSVSREKKESFPLTVTSAQKNPTAFYLCASSITSGVTDTQYFGPGTRLTVL.

CDR3 protein: CASSPGTGEGGANVLTF. Written as DNA, the CDR3 is TGCGCCAGCAGTCCCGGGACAGGGGAGGGCGGGGCCAACGTCCTGACTTTC. The chain combines TRBV4-1 with TRBJ2-6; 10 nucleotides align to TRBD1. Germline loops: CDR1 MGHRA, CDR2 YSYEKL. The J segment lost 4 bases and the V segment lost 6 bases, leaving 9 bases of the junction unmatched. The CDR3 consists of 17 residues.

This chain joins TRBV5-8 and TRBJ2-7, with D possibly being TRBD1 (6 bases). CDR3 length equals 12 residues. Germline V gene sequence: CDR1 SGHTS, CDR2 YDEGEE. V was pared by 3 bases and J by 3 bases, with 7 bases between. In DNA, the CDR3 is TGTGCCAGCAGCTGGACAGTCTACGAGCAGTACTTC. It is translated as CASSWTVYEQYF.

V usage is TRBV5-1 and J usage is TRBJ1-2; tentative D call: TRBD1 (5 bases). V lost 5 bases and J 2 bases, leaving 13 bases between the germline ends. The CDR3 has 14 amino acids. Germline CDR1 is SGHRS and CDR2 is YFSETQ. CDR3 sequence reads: CASRQGYTNYGYTF. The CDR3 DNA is TGCGCCAGCAGGCAGGGATATACCAACTATGGCTACACCTTC. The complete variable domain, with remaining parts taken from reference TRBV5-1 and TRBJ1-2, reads KAGVTQTPRYLIKTRGQQVTLSCSPISGHRSVSWYQQTPGQGLQFLFEYFSETQRNKGNFPGRFSGRQFSNSRSEMNVSTLELGDSALYLCASRQGYTNYGYTFGSGTRLTVV.

CDR3 residues: CASSEGAGTTDTQYF. In nucleotides, the CDR3 is TGTGCCAGCAGCGAGGGGGCCGGGACCACAGATACGCAGTATTTT. The chain is built from TRBV9 and TRBJ2-3; 7 nucleotides match TRBD1. The CDR3 loop spans 15 amino acids. Losses at the gene ends were 3 bases for V and 2 bases for J; bases not matched to a gene: 6. Germline V gene data show CDR1 as SGDLS and CDR2 as YYNGEE.

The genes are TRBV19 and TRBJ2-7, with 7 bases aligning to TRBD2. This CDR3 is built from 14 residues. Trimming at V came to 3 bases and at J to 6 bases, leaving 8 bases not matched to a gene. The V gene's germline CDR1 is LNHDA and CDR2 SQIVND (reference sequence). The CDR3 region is CASSIRGGVREQYF. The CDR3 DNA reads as TGTGCCAGTAGTATCCGGGGAGGGGTTCGCGAGCAGTACTTC.

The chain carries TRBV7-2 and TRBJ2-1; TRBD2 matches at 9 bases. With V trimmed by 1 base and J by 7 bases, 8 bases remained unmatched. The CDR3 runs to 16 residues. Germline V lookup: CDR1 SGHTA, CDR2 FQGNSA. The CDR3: CASSLDLRGGMNEQFF. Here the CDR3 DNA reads TGTGCCAGCAGCTTAGATTTGCGGGGGGGGATGAATGAGCAGTTCTTC. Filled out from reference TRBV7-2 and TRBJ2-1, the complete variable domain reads GAGVSQSPSNKVTEKGKDVELRCDPISGHTALYWYRQSLGQGLEFLIYFQGNSAPDKSGLPSDRFSAERTGGSVSTLTIQRTQQEDSAVYLCASSLDLRGGMNEQFFGPGTRLTVL.

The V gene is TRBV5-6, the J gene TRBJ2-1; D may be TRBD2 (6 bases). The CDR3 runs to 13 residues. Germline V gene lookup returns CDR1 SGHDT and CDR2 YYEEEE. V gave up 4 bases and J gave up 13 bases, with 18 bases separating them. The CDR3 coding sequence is TGTGCCAGCAGCCCAATCACGGGGACTTTCCAGTTCTTC. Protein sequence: CASSPITGTFQFF. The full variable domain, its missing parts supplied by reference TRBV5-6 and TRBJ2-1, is DAGVTQSPTHLIKTRGQQVTLRCSPKSGHDTVSWYQQALGQGPQFIFQYYEEEERQRGNFPDRFSGHQFPNYSSELNVNALLLGDSALYLCASSPITGTFQFFGPGTRLTVL.